The T cell receptor beta chain described here comes from a study of blood T cell repertoires in COVID-19. Study summary: The study drew acute and convalescent COVID-19 samples from the United States, Italy and Spain.

Grouping used clinical history reported by participants in a survey and questionnaire. Exposed volunteers were people who met a COVID-19 case within 2 weeks before study entry. Germline assignment: CDR1 LNHNV and CDR2 YYDKDF (reference sequence). The CDR3 spans 17 residues. V lost 5 bases and J lost 0; bases outside the gene matches: 10. Clones were sequenced by immunoSEQ multiplex PCR, and TCRdb holds only the in-frame ones, with some missing. The sample includes around 400,000 clones, about 88% of them seen just once. The specimen sequenced was PBMCs or T cells enriched from blood (not recorded which). This chain uses TRBV15 with TRBJ1-2; 9 bases fit TRBD1. The receptor was isolated from a woman younger than 35 who had been exposed to COVID-19. DNA of the CDR3: TGTGCCACCAGCGGGGGGACAGGGACCTTAGCTAACTATGGCTACACCTTC. It is translated as CATSGGTGTLANYGYTF.